One sample yielded the 6 T cell receptor beta chains listed below, sequenced in a study of blood T cell repertoires in COVID-19. Here immunoSEQ multiplex PCR was the method, and the copy in TCRdb shows in-frame clones only, minus some. Of some 180,000 clones listed, roughly 85% were seen once; the top ten hold around 17%. Specimen: PBMCs or T cells enriched from blood (not recorded which). These receptors were collected from a woman aged 70-85 years in a cohort exposed to, infected with or recovered from COVID-19 (not recorded which).

The gene calls are TRBV4-3 and TRBJ1-6; TRBD1 matches 7 bases. The CDR3 loop spans 16 amino acids. V lost 4 bases to trimming and J lost 0 bases; unmatched junction nucleotides: 3. Germline V lookup: CDR1 LGHNA, CDR2 YSLEER. The CDR3 DNA reads TGCGCCAGCAGCCCCAGACAGGGCTCCTATAATTCACCCCTCCACTTT. Translated: CASSPRQGSYNSPLHF.

The chain combines TRBV7-2 with TRBJ2-7; possible D gene TRBD2, 6 bases. CDR1 and CDR2 (germline): SGHTA, FQGNSA. This CDR3 spans 16 amino acids. Trimming shortened V by 0 bases and J by 4 bases, and 16 bases separated the two germline ends. CDR3 in DNA: TGTGCCAGCAGCTTAGCCTTGGGGAGGTACGGGTACGAGCAGTACTTC. This sequence encodes CASSLALGRYGYEQYF.

This chain links TRBV3-1 (or the pseudogene TRBV3-2) with TRBJ1-2, with 7 nucleotides matching TRBD1. The CDR3 has 15 residues. The junction had 6 bases not matched to a gene; V was cut back by 0 bases and J by 5 bases. Germline V CDR1 and CDR2: LGHDT, YNNKEL (reference sequence). The CDR3 spells CASSQEGGQLYGYTF. The CDR3 DNA sequence: TGTGCCAGCAGCCAAGAAGGGGGACAGTTGTATGGCTACACCTTC.

This clone showed up just a few times. The chain links TRBV24-1 to TRBJ1-2; D is ambiguous. Trimming stripped 2 bases from V and 3 bases from J, with 9 bases between. This CDR3 is built from 14 residues. Germline-derived CDR1 and CDR2 are KGHDR and SFDVKD. CDR3 DNA: TGTGCCACCAGTGATTCGGGTGTCTACTATGGCTACACCTTC. This translates into CATSDSGVYYGYTF.

The chain is built from TRBV7-2 and TRBJ2-5, with D possibly being TRBD1 (6 bases). The germline V gene has CDR1 SGHTA and CDR2 FQGNSA. The CDR3 length is 14 residues. V lost 4 bases, J lost 5 bases, and 14 bases lay in between. For the CDR3, the DNA is TGTGCCAGCAGCTCCTTCCGGGACACGGAGACCCAGTACTTC. Translated, it gives CASSSFRDTETQYF.

The chain combines TRBV7-3 with TRBJ2-1, with a possible D match to TRBD1 (5 bases). Germline-derived CDR1 and CDR2 are SGHTA and FQGTGA. V was shortened by 5 bases and J by 6 bases, with 11 bases between the two germline ends. The CDR3 extends over 13 amino acids. CDR3 residues: CASSPVRGNEQFF. The CDR3, as DNA: TGTGCCAGCAGCCCTGTTAGGGGCAATGAGCAGTTCTTC.